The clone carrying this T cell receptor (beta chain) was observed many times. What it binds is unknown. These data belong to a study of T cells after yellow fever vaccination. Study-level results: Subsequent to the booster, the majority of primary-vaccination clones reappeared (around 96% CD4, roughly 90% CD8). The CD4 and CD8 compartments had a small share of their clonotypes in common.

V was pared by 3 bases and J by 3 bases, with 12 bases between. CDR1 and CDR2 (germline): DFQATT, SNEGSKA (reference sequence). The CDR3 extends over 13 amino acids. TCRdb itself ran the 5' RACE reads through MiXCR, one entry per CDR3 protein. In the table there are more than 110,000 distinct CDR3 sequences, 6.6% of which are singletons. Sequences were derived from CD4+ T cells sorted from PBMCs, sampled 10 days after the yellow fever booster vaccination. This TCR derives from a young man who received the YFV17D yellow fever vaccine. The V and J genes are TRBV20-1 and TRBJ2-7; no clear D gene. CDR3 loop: CSARGNPGYEQYF. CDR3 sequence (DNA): TGCAGTGCTAGGGGGAACCCAGGCTACGAGCAGTACTTC.